This is a list of T cell receptor beta chains from one sample in a study of early T cells in non-severe SARS-CoV-2 infection. TCRdb re-called the 5' RACE reads with MiXCR, one entry per CDR3 protein. The sample has 50,000 to 60,000 distinct CDR3 sequences; under 7.5% are singletons. Input material: whole blood. The receptors here all came from an adult who was a healthcare worker with PCR-confirmed SARS-CoV-2 infection or an uninfected control (not recorded which). Each CDR3 is given with its conserved first and last residue. D genes are given only for firm matches. Expanded clones are given a class, and other clones once, few, many or no size at all.

>-|TRBV6-6|TRBJ2-1|-
TGTGCCAGCAGTTACTCGCCTGGAGGGGCGCTTTACAATGAGCAGTTCTTC
CASSYSPGGALYNEQFF
>few|TRBV29-1|TRBJ2-1|-
TGCAGCGCTGGGCGTGGGGGCGATGAGCAGTTCTTC
CSAGRGGDEQFF
>many|TRBV7-9|TRBJ2-7|TRBD1
TGTGCCAGCAGCCAGTGGACAGGGCTCAGGGAGCAGTACTTC
CASSQWTGLREQYF
>few|TRBV6-6|TRBJ1-2|-
TGTGCCAGCACCTCAGTGGGGAACTATGGCTACACCTTC
CASTSVGNYGYTF
>-|TRBV12-3/TRBV12-4|TRBJ2-4|TRBD1
TGTGCCAGCAGTCCATCGCCGGGGGGACAGGGGATCAAAAACATTCAGTACTTC
CASSPSPGGQGIKNIQYF
>many|TRBV3-1|TRBJ2-1|-
TGTGCCAGCAGCCAAGGGCGGGTAACCTACAATGAGCAGTTCTTC
CASSQGRVTYNEQFF
>-|TRBV19|TRBJ2-1|TRBD2
TGTGCCAGTAGTTCCATCCTAGCGGGTAAACACTCCTACAATGAGCAGTTCTTC
CASSSILAGKHSYNEQFF
>-|TRBV6-2/TRBV6-3|TRBJ1-5|-
TGTGCCAGCAGTTCTTGGGACACCCCTAACAATCAGCCCCAGCATTTT
CASSSWDTPNNQPQHF
>many|TRBV3-1|TRBJ2-5|-
TGTGCCAGCAGCCTCAGAGGGCCGATACTTGGGGAGACCCAGTACTTC
CASSLRGPILGETQYF
>few|TRBV7-2|TRBJ2-3|-
TGTGCCAGCAGCTTCGGATCGAGGCAAGATACGCAGTATTTT
CASSFGSRQDTQYF
>many|TRBV29-1|TRBJ2-7|TRBD1
TGCAGCGTTGCGACAGGGACCTACGAGCAGTACTTC
CSVATGTYEQYF
>many|TRBV6-5|TRBJ1-1|-
TGTGCCAGCAGACAGCCGACAGGTCGCACTGAAGCTTTCTTT
CASRQPTGRTEAFF
>many|TRBV7-8|TRBJ2-2|-
TGTGCCAGCAGCTTATCCGGGACGGCAACCGGGGAGCTGTTTTTT
CASSLSGTATGELFF